The rows below give T cell receptor beta chains drawn from one sample of a study of shared clonotypes between healthy human individuals. Sequencing was performed with immunoSEQ multiplex PCR; in TCRdb, only in-frame clones are kept and a portion is missing. This table has around 1.1 million clones, 70% to 85% appearing once. Material: memory CD4+ T cells from PBMCs. Receptors were obtained from a man between 18 and 35 years old in good health. Some clones in this sample may be carry-over from other donors' samples. CDR3s include the opening cysteine and the closing phenylalanine or tryptophan. D genes are given only for firm matches. Size is stated for part of the rows, as once, few or many counts, or as a class when the clone is expanded.

TRBJ1-1,TRBD1,TRBV5-4,few,TGTGCCAGCAGCCCGGGACAGGGTATCGGCACTGAAGCTTTCTTT,CASSPGQGIGTEAFF
TRBJ2-5,-,TRBV2,once,TGTGCCAGCAGTTACGTCCGGGGACCCGAAGAGACCCAGTACTTC,CASSYVRGPEETQYF
TRBJ1-1,TRBD1,TRBV5-6,-,TGTGCCAGCAACAACGGACAGGGGCCCACTGAAGCTTTCTTT,CASNNGQGPTEAFF
TRBJ2-1,TRBD1,TRBV5-4,-,TGTGCCAGCAGCGCGACAGGGCTTGAGCAGTTCTTC,CASSATGLEQFF
TRBJ2-7,-,TRBV19,many,TGTGCCAGTAGTATTGCCCTTTTCGACTACGAGCAGTACTTC,CASSIALFDYEQYF
TRBJ1-5,-,TRBV29-1,few,TGCAGCGTTGGGCCCCCGGAGCCGGGACAGCCCCAGCATTTT,CSVGPPEPGQPQHF
TRBJ2-5,-,TRBV20-1,-,TGCAGTGCTAGCGCACGAGAGACCCAGTACTTC,CSASARETQYF
TRBJ2-1,-,TRBV7-9,-,TGTGCCAGCAGCTTCGGGGGGCCAGGGGAGCAGTTCTTC,CASSFGGPGEQFF
TRBJ2-6,TRBD1,TRBV7-6,-,TGTGCCAGCAGCCAGCGACAGGGGGCGTCCTCTGGGGCCAACGTCCTGACTTTC,CASSQRQGASSGANVLTF
TRBJ2-4,-,TRBV13,-,TGTGCCAGCAGCCTTGGACGGGCTGACAACATTCAGTACTTC,CASSLGRADNIQYF
TRBJ2-1,-,TRBV11-2,-,TGTGCCAGCAGCCCTGGGACCGCGTACAATGAGCAGTTCTTC,CASSPGTAYNEQFF
TRBJ2-1,TRBD2,TRBV2,-,TGTGCCAGCAGTGAACGAGGGACTAGCTCCTACAATGAGCAGTTCTTC,CASSERGTSSYNEQFF
TRBJ1-1,TRBD1,TRBV7-2,once,TGTGCCAGCAGCTTAGAGGGGGCTTCGGGTGGCACTGAAGCTTTCTTT,CASSLEGASGGTEAFF
TRBJ2-1,-,TRBV2,-,TGTGCCAGCAGTGAAAGTACGGGGCGGTACAATGAGCAGTTCTTC,CASSESTGRYNEQFF
TRBJ2-7,-,TRBV5-1,-,TGCGCCAGTAAGGAACAGGGAACCCTGTACGAGCAGTACTTC,CASKEQGTLYEQYF
TRBJ2-7,TRBD1,TRBV2,-,TGTGCCAGCAGTGAACAGGGGGCTTCCTACGAGCAGTACTTC,CASSEQGASYEQYF